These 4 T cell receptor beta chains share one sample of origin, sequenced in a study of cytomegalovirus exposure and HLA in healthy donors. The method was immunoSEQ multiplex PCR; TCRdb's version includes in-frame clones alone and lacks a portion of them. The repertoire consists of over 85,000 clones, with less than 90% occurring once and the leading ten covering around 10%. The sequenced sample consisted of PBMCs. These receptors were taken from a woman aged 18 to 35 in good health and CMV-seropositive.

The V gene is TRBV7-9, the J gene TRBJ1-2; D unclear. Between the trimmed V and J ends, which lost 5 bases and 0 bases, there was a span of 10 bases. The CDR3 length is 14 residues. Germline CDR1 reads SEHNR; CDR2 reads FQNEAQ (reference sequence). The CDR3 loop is CASSPSTSNYGYTF. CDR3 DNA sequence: TGTGCCAGCAGCCCCTCGACATCTAACTATGGCTACACCTTC.

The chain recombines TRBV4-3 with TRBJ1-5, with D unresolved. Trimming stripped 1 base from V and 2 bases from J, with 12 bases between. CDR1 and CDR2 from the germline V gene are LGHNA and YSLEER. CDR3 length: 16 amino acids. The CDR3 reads CASSQVHPRGNQPQHF. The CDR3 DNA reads TGCGCCAGCAGCCAAGTGCACCCGAGAGGCAATCAGCCCCAGCATTTT.

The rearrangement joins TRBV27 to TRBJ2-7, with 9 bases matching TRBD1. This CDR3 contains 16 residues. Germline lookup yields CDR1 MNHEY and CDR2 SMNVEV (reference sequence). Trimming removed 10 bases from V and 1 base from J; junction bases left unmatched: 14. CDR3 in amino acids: CATIPLAGTGSYEQYF. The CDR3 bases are TGTGCCACCATACCCTTGGCCGGGACAGGGTCCTACGAGCAGTACTTC.

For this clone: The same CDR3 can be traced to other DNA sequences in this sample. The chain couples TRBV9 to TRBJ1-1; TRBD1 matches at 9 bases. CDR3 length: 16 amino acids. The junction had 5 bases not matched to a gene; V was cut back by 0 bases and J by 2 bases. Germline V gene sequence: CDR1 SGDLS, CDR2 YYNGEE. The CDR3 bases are TGTGCCAGCAGCGTAGTAAGGGGACAGGGAAACACTGAAGCTTTCTTT. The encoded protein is CASSVVRGQGNTEAFF.